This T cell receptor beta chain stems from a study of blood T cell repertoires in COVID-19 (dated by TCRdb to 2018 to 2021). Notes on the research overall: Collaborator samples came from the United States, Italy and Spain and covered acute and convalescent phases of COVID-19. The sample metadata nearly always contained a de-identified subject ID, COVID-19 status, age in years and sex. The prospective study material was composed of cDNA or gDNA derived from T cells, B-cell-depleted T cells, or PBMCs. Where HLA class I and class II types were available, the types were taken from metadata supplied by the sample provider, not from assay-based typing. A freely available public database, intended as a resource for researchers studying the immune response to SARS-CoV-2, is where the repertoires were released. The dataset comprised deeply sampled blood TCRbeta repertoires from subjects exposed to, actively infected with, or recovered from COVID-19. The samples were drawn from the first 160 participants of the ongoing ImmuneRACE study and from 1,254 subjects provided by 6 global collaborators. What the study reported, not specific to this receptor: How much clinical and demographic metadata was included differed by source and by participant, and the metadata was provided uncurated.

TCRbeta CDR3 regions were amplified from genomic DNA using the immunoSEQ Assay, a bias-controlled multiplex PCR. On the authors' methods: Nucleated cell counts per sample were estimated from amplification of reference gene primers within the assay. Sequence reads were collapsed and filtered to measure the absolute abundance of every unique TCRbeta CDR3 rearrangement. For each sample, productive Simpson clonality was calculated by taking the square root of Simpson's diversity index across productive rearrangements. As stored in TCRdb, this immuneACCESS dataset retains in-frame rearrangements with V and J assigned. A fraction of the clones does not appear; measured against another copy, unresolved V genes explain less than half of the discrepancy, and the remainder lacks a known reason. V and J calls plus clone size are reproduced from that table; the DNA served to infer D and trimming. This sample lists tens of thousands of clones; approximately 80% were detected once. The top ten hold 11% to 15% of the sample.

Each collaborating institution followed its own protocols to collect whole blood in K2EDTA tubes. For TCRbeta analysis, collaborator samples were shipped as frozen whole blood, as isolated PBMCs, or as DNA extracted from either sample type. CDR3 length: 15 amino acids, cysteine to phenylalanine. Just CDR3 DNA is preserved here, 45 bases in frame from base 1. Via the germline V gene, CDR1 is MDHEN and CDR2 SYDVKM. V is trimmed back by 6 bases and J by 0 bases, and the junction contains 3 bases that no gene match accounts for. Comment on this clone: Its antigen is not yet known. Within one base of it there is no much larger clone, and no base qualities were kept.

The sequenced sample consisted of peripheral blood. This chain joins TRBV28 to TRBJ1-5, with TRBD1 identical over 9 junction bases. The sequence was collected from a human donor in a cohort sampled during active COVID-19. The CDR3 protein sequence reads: CASRTGGASNQPQHF. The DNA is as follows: TGTGCCAGCAGGACAGGGGGTGCTAGCAATCAGCCCCAGCATTTT.